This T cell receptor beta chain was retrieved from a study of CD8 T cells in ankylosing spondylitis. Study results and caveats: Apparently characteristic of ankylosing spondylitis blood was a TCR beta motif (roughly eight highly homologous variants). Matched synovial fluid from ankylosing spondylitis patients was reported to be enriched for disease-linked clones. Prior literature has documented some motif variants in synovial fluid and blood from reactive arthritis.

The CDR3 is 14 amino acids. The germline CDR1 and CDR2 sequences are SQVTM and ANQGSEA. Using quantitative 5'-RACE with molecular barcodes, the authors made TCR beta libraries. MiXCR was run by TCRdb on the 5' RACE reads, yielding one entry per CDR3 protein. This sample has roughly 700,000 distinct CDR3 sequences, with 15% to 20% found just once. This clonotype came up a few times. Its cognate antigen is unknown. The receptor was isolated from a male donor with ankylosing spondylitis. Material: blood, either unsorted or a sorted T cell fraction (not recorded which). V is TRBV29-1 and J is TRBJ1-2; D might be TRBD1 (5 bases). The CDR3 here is CTVDLGERGHGYTF. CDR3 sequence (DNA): TGCACCGTGGATTTGGGGGAAAGAGGCCATGGCTACACCTTC.